This T cell receptor (beta chain) was observed in a study of regulatory T cells in long-lasting Graves disease. Points from the study as a whole: Shared public clonotypes totalled about 2,800 in persistent patients, compared with around 880 in new patients. Patients with persistent Graves' had lower TCR diversity than newly diagnosed patients.

Time point defined: newly diagnosed GD, antithyroid drugs for less than 3 months. The TCR library was made from RNA that had been extracted from PBMCs in TRIzol. The diagnosis of Graves' disease used American Thyroid Association guidelines. The authors drew 9 to 9.5 milliliters of peripheral blood into EDTA tubes. CDR1 and CDR2 (germline): LNHDA, SQIVND (reference sequence). With 3 bases removed from V and 9 bases from J, the gap between germline ends came to 14 bases. There are 13 residues in the CDR3. Construction of the TCR beta libraries employed iRepertoire HTBI primers in conjunction with Arm-PCR of CDR3 regions. MiXCR was run by TCRdb on the multiplex PCR reads, yielding one entry per CDR3 protein. The table lists approximately 230,000 distinct CDR3 sequences, 15% to 20% of them singletons, with around 21% in the top ten. A few counts support this clonotype. Its antigen is unknown.

The sequence came from a female donor with Graves disease. This sample comprised peripheral blood mononuclear cells (PBMCs), obtained at new diagnosis, from a patient treated with antithyroid drugs. V and J are TRBV19 and TRBJ1-1, with D unclear. The CDR3 DNA reads TGTGCCAGTAGTATCTTCCACACAGATCAAGCTTTCTTT. Its translation is CASSIFHTDQAFF.